This is a list of T cell receptor beta chains from one sample in a study of cytomegalovirus exposure and HLA in healthy donors. Repertoires were generated with immunoSEQ multiplex PCR, while TCRdb's copy carries only in-frame clones and drops some. The table records around 99,000 clones, about nine tenths of them present only once. Sequencing input: PBMCs. The receptors come from a woman aged 18-30 years in good health and CMV-seronegative. Both conserved end residues are part of each CDR3. D genes are given only for firm matches.

CARSWHRGMYEQYF TGTGCCAGAAGCTGGCACAGGGGAATGTACGAGCAGTACTTC TRBJ2-7 TRBD1 TRBV5-3
CASSYRGGRGFEQFF TGTGCCAGCAGTTACCGGGGGGGACGAGGATTTGAGCAGTTCTTC TRBJ2-1 TRBD2 TRBV6-5
CASSLVSSREFYEQYF TGTGCCAGCAGCTTAGTATCGTCGCGGGAGTTCTACGAGCAGTACTTC TRBJ2-7 TRBD2 TRBV7-2
CASSLDGRSYNEQFF TGTGCCAGCAGCTTAGACGGTCGCTCCTACAATGAGCAGTTCTTC TRBJ2-1 NA TRBV7-9
CASSLGQGSQPQHF TGTGCCAGCAGCTTAGGTCAGGGCTCTCAGCCCCAGCATTTT TRBJ1-5 NA TRBV7-8
CASKQGRNSPLHF TGTGCCAGCAAACAGGGTAGGAATTCACCCCTCCACTTT TRBJ1-6 NA TRBV27
CASSRDTLYEQYF TGTGCCAGCAGCAGGGACACTCTATACGAGCAGTACTTC TRBJ2-7 NA TRBV6-1
CASHRTGAYNEQFF TGTGCCAGCCACCGGACAGGGGCCTACAATGAGCAGTTCTTC TRBJ2-1 TRBD1 TRBV14
CASSLTLDRNTEAFF TGTGCCAGCAGCCTAACCCTTGACAGGAACACTGAAGCTTTCTTT TRBJ1-1 NA TRBV7-9
CASSQGPGPLNNEQFF TGCGCCAGCAGCCAAGGGCCTGGCCCACTAAACAATGAGCAGTTCTTC TRBJ2-1 NA TRBV4-1
CASSPSGRGGLLPYEQYF TGTGCCAGCAGCCCCTCAGGGAGGGGGGGCCTCCTCCCGTACGAGCAGTACTTC TRBJ2-7 NA TRBV7-3
CASSEGGVRSPLHF TGTGCCAGCAGTGAGGGGGGGGTTAGGTCACCCCTCCACTTT TRBJ1-6 NA TRBV2
CASSLAVVGTGELFF TGTGCCAGCAGCTTAGCGGTAGTCGGGACCGGGGAGCTGTTTTTT TRBJ2-2 NA TRBV7-2
CASTRGGSTDTQYF TGCGCCAGCACGCGGGGGGGGAGCACAGATACGCAGTATTTT TRBJ2-3 TRBD2 TRBV5-1
CASSIQGAGEKLFF TGTGCCAGTAGTATCCAGGGGGCGGGAGAAAAACTGTTTTTT TRBJ1-4 TRBD1 TRBV19
CASKRDRGSATGELFF TGTGCCAGCAAAAGGGACAGGGGGTCCGCGACCGGGGAGCTGTTTTTT TRBJ2-2 TRBD1 TRBV28
CASSQDGQGTYGYTF TGTGCCAGCAGCCAAGATGGGCAGGGTACCTATGGCTACACCTTC TRBJ1-2 NA TRBV14
CASSLGTLPSGYTF TGCGCCAGCAGCTTGGGCACCCTCCCTAGTGGCTACACCTTC TRBJ1-2 NA TRBV5-1
CAGRRDRVNSPLHF TGTGCCGGACGACGCGACAGGGTGAATTCACCCCTCCACTTT TRBJ1-6 TRBD1 TRBV28
CASSLVFESYTEAFF TGCGCCAGCAGCTTGGTTTTTGAGTCTTACACTGAAGCTTTCTTT TRBJ1-1 NA TRBV5-1
CASSGQGEQYF TGCGCCAGCAGCGGTCAGGGAGAGCAGTACTTC TRBJ2-7 NA TRBV4-1
CASSQRGTGVDYGYTF TGTGCCAGCAGCCAAAGGGGGACAGGGGTAGACTATGGCTACACCTTC TRBJ1-2 TRBD1 TRBV14
CAWVIRGPNTEAFF TGTGCCTGGGTAATCAGGGGCCCGAACACTGAAGCTTTCTTT TRBJ1-1 NA TRBV30
CASGTTATNEKLFF TGTGCCAGCGGTACGACAGCAACTAATGAAAAACTGTTTTTT TRBJ1-4 NA TRBV9
CAWSRTMNTEAFF TGTGCCTGGTCACGGACAATGAACACTGAAGCTTTCTTT TRBJ1-1 NA TRBV30
CSALDRDEQFF TGCAGTGCTCTAGACAGGGATGAGCAGTTCTTC TRBJ2-1 TRBD1 TRBV20-1
CASSVTGLDQPQHF TGTGCCAGCAGCGTCACAGGCTTGGATCAGCCCCAGCATTTT TRBJ1-5 NA TRBV9
CASRTHPGVGSTDTQYF TGTGCCAGTAGGACCCATCCCGGGGTAGGAAGCACAGATACGCAGTATTTT TRBJ2-3 NA TRBV19
CASSVEDIAAAKEAFF TGTGCCAGCAGCGTAGAGGACATCGCGGCAGCAAAAGAAGCTTTCTTT TRBJ1-1 NA TRBV9
CASKDRVRDYGYTF TGTGCCAGTAAAGACAGGGTTCGGGACTATGGCTACACCTTC TRBJ1-2 TRBD1 TRBV19
CASSLQGTMSYTF TGTGCCAGCAGCCTCCAGGGGACCATGAGCTACACCTTC TRBJ1-2 NA TRBV11-1
CASSLDSGTGVYEQYF TGTGCCAGCAGCTTAGATAGCGGGACAGGGGTTTACGAGCAGTACTTC TRBJ2-7 TRBD1 TRBV11-2
CASSDWVGGGNQPQHF TGTGCCAGCAGTGATTGGGTAGGGGGTGGCAATCAGCCCCAGCATTTT TRBJ1-5 NA TRBV6-1
CAWSAKETQYF TGTGCCTGGAGTGCCAAAGAGACCCAGTACTTC TRBJ2-5 NA TRBV30
CASRRIPGQGFYGYTF TGTGCCAGCAGACGGATACCGGGACAGGGCTTCTATGGCTACACCTTC TRBJ1-2 TRBD1 TRBV5-6
CASSHNPGIRSPSGNTIYF TGCGCCAGCAGCCACAACCCAGGGATCCGGAGCCCCTCTGGAAACACCATATATTTT TRBJ1-3 NA TRBV4-1
CASSSQGGTEAFF TGTGCCAGCAGCTCACAGGGAGGGACTGAAGCTTTCTTT TRBJ1-1 NA TRBV7-9
CASSFRVSYQDTEAFF TGTGCCAGCAGTTTTCGCGTCTCATATCAGGACACTGAAGCTTTCTTT TRBJ1-1 NA TRBV28
CASSQVGGDEKLFF TGCGCCAGCAGCCAAGTCGGGGGTGATGAAAAACTGTTTTTT TRBJ1-4 NA TRBV4-3